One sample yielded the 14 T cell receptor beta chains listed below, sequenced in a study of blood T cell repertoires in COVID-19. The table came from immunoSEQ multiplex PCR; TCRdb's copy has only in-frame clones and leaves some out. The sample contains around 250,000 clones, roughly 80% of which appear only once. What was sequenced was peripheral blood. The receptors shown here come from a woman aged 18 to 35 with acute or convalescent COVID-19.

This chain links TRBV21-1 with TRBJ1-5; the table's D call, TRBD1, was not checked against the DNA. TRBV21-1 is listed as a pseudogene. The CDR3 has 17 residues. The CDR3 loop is CASGKKKQGFRDQPQHF. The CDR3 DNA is TGTGCCAGCGGCAAAAAAAAGCAGGGGTTTCGTGATCAGCCCCAGCATTTT.

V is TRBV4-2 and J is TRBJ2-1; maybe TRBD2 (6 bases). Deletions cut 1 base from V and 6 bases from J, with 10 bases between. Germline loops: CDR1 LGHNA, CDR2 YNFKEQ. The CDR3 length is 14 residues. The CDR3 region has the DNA TGTGCCAGCAGCCAAGGGGGGGAGGCCAATGAGCAGTTCTTC. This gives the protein CASSQGGEANEQFF.

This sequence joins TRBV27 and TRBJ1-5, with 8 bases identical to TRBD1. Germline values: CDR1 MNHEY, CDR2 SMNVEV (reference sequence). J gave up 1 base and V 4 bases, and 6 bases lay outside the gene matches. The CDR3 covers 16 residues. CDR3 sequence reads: CASSSRTGRSNQPQHF. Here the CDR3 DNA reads TGTGCCAGCAGTTCACGGACAGGGAGAAGCAATCAGCCCCAGCATTTT.

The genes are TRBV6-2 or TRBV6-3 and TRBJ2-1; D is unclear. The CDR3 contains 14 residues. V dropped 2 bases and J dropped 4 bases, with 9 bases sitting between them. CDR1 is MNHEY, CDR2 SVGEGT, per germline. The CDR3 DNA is TGTGCCAGCAGTTACGGGCAGACGTACAATGAGCAGTTCTTC. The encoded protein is CASSYGQTYNEQFF.

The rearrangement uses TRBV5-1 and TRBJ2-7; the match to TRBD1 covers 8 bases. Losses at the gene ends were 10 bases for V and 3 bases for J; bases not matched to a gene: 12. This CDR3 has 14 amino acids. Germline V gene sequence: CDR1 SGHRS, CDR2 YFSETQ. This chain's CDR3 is CASPIRDRFYEQYF. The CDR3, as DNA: TGCGCCTCCCCCATCCGGGACAGGTTCTACGAGCAGTACTTC.

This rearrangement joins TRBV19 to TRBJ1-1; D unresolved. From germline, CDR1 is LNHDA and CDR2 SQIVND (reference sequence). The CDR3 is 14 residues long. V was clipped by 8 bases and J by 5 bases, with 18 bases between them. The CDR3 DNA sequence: TGTGCCAGTGTGAATCAGAACGCGGGGACTGAAGCTTTCTTT. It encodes CASVNQNAGTEAFF.

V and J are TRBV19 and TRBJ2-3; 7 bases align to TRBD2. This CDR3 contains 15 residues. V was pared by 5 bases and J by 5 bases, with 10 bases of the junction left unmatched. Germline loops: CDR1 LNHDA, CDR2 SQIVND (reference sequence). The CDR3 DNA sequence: TGTGCCAGTAGTCCGGGGACTACCCGGGGAGATACGCAGTATTTT. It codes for CASSPGTTRGDTQYF.

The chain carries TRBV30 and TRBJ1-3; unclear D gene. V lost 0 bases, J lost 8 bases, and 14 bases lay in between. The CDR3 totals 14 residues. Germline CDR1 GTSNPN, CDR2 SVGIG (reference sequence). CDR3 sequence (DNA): TGTGCCTGGAGTGTACTTGAGGGTGAGGACACCATATATTTT. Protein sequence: CAWSVLEGEDTIYF.

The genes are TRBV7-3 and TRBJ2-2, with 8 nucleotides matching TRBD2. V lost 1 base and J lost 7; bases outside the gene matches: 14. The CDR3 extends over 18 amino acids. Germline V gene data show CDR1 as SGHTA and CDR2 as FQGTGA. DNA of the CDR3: TGTGCCAGCAGCTTAAGCCCATCCAGCGGGAGTAGTAACGGGGAGCTGTTTTTT. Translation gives CASSLSPSSGSSNGELFF.

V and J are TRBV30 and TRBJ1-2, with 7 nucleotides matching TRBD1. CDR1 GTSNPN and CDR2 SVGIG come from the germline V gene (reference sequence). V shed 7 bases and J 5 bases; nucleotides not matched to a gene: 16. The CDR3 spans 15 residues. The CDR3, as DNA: TGTGCCTTACTCAATAAGGGGGCCGGTGGGTATGGCTACACCTTC. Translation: CALLNKGAGGYGYTF.

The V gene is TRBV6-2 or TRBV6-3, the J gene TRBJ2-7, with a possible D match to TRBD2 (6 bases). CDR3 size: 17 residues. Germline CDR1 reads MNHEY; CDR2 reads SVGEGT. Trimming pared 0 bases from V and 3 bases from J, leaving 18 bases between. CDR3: CASSYSFRDLMLYEQYF. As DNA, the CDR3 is TGTGCCAGCAGTTACTCGTTTCGGGACTTGATGCTCTACGAGCAGTACTTC.

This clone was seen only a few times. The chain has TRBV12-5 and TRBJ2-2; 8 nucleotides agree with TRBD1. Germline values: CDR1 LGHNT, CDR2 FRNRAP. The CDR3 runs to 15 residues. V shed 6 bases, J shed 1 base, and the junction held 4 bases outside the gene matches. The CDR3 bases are TGTGCTAGTGGCCTGGGACAGGTGAACACCGGGGAGCTGTTTTTT. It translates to CASGLGQVNTGELFF.

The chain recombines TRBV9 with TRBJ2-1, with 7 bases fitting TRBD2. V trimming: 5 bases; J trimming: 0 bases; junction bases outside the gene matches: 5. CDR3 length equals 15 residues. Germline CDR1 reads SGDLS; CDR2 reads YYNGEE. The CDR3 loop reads CASSRAGSSYNEQFF. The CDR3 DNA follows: TGTGCCAGCAGTCGAGCGGGAAGCTCCTACAATGAGCAGTTCTTC.

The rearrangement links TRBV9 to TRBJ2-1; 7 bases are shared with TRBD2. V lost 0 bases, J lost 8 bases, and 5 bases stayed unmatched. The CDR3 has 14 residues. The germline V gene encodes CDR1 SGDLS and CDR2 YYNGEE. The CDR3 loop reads CASSVGGRAYEQFF. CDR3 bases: TGTGCCAGCAGCGTAGGGGGGAGGGCCTATGAGCAGTTCTTC. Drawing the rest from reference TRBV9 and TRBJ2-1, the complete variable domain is DSGVTQTPKHLITATGQRVTLRCSPRSGDLSVYWYQQSLDQGLQFLIQYYNGEERAKGNILERFSAQQFPDLHSELNLSSLELGDSALYFCASSVGGRAYEQFFGPGTRLTVL.